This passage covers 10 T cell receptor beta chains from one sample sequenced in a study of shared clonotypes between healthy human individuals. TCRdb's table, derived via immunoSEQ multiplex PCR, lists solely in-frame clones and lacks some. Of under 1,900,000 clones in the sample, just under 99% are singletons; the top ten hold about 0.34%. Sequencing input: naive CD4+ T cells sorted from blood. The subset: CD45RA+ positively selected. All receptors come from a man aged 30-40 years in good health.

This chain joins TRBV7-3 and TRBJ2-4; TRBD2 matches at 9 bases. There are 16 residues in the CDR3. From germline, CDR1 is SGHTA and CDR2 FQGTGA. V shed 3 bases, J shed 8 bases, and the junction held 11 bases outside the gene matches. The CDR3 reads CASSFPRAGGLHIQYF. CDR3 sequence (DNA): TGTGCCAGCAGCTTTCCCCGAGCGGGGGGCCTACACATTCAGTACTTC.

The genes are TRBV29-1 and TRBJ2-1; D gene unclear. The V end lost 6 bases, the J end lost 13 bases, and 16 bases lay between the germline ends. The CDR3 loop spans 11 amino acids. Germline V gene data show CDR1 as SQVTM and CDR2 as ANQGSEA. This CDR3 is CSVKNEASQFF. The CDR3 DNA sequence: TGCAGCGTCAAAAACGAAGCTTCCCAGTTCTTC.

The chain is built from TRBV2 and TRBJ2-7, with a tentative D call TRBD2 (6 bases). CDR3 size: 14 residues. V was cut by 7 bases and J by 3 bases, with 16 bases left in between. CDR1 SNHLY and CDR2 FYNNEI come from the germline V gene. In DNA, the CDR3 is TGTGCCAGCACCCCCCGGGACTCAAGCTACGAGCAGTACTTC. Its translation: CASTPRDSSYEQYF.

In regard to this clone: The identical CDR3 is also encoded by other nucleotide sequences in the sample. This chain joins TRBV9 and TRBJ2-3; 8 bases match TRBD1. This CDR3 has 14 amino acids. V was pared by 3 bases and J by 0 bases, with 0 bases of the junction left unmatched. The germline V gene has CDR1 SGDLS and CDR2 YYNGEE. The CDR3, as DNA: TGTGCCAGCAGCGGACAGGGGAGCACAGATACGCAGTATTTT. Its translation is CASSGQGSTDTQYF.

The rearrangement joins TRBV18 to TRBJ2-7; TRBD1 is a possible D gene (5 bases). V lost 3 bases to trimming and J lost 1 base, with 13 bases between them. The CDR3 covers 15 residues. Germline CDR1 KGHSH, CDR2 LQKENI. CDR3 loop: CASSPSGWDSYEQYF. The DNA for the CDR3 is TGTGCCAGCTCACCTTCAGGGTGGGATTCCTACGAGCAGTACTTC.

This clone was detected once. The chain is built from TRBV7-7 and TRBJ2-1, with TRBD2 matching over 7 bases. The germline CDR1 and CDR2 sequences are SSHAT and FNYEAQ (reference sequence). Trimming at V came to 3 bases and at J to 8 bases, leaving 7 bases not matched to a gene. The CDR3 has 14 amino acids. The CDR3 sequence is CASSLGSGIHEQFF. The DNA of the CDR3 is TGTGCCAGCAGCTTGGGGAGCGGGATCCATGAGCAGTTCTTC. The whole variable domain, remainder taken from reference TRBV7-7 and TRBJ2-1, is GAGVSQSPRYKVTKRGQDVTLRCDPISSHATLYWYQQALGQGPEFLTYFNYEAQPDKSGLPSDRFSAERPEGSISTLTIQRTEQRDSAMYRCASSLGSGIHEQFFGPGTRLTVL.

CDR3 region: CASSLEGQAPQYF. DNA for the CDR3: TGCGCCAGCAGCCTCGAAGGACAGGCCCCCCAGTACTTC. This rearrangement joins TRBV5-1 to TRBJ2-5, with 7 nucleotides matching TRBD1. CDR3 size: 13 residues. V was pared by 4 bases and J by 9 bases, with 9 bases of the junction left unmatched. Germline V lookup: CDR1 SGHRS, CDR2 YFSETQ.

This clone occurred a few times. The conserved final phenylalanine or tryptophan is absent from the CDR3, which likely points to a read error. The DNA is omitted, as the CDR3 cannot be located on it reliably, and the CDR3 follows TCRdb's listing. This CDR3 is CASSSGQLL. The chain couples TRBV7-9 to TRBJ2-7; TRBD1 is the table's D call, not checked against the DNA. The germline CDR1 and CDR2 sequences are SEHNR and FQNEAQ (reference sequence). The CDR3 spans 9 residues, counting both ends.

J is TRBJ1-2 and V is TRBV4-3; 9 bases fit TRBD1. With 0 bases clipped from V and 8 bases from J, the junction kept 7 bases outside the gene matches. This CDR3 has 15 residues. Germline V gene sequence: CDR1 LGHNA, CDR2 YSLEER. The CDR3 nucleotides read TGCGCCAGCAGCCAAGACCCGGACAGGGGCGCCGGCTACACCTTC. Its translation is CASSQDPDRGAGYTF.

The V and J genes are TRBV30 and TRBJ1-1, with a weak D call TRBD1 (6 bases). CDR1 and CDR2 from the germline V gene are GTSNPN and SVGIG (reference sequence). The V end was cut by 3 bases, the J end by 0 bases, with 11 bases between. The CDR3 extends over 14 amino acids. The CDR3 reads CAWRLDSMNTEAFF. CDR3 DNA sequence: TGTGCCTGGAGGTTGGACAGTATGAACACTGAAGCTTTCTTT.